The clone carrying this T cell receptor beta chain was recorded many times. Its target is not known. Study-level results: The TCR gene usage of tumor memory CD4+ T cells clustered together with blood and lymph node memory CD4+ cells and with lymph node naive CD4+ cells. Tumor-infiltrating Treg TCR alpha and beta sequences overlapped most with tumor naive CD4+ T cells, then blood naive.

After constant-region reverse-primer amplification, full-length variable regions underwent semi-nested PCR with Nested Universal Primer A. TCRdb redid the calling of the 5' RACE reads with MiXCR, one entry per CDR3 protein. The table lists fewer than 40,000 distinct CDR3 sequences, 24% of them singletons, with 3.5% to 5% in the top ten. Losses at the gene ends were 0 bases for V and 8 bases for J; bases not matched to a gene: 8. Germline V gives CDR1 LGHNA, CDR2 YSLEER. CDR3 length equals 16 residues. CD4+CD45RO+CD25- cells were isolated as memory CD4+ T cells. The V call is TRBV4-3, the J call TRBJ1-4; 8 nucleotides align to TRBD1. The sequence came from a female donor with breast cancer. Material: memory CD4+ T cells sorted from blood. Specified subset: memory CD4+ T cells, CD4+CD45RO+CD25-. The CDR3 spells CASSQDLPGTGEKLFF. In nucleotides, the CDR3 is TGCGCCAGCAGCCAAGATTTGCCAGGGACAGGAGAAAAACTGTTTTTT.